Ten or more counts support the clone carrying this T cell receptor beta chain. The antigen is not known. The data were taken from a study of identical twins. Study conclusions and caveats: One should note that invariant MAIT and iNKT cells could partly confound zero-insertion analyses. Rather than following the same donors, the conclusions depended on cross-sectional statistical analysis.

The V gene's germline CDR1 is MRHNA and CDR2 SNTAGT. This CDR3 is built from 13 residues. With 8 bases removed from V and 3 bases from J, the gap between germline ends came to 11 bases. In TCRdb, the 5' RACE reads were re-called with MiXCR into one record per CDR3 protein. Seen here are 200,000 or so distinct CDR3 sequences, about 15% observed once, and the top ten hold roughly two fifths. The same sample was also studied in work on T cells expressing NK-cell markers. Turning to that study: Most of the eight sequenced donors were HCMV-seropositive; one was seronegative.

This sequence joins TRBV6-4 and TRBJ2-1; D gene ambiguous. Sequenced: CD8+ T cells sorted from blood. The clonotype originates from a woman aged 18-29 years in good health. The CDR3, as DNA: TGTGCCAGCTTAGGGCCCCACTACAATGAGCAGTTCTTC. Translated, it gives CASLGPHYNEQFF.